The rows below give T cell receptor beta chains drawn from one sample of a study of cytomegalovirus exposure and HLA in healthy donors. Clones were sequenced by immunoSEQ multiplex PCR, and TCRdb holds only the in-frame ones, with some missing. The sample yields about 120,000 clones, 60% to 75% seen once. Input material: PBMCs. The receptors here all came from a middle-aged woman in good health and CMV-seropositive. Each CDR3 is given with its conserved first and last residue. A D gene is named only where the DNA matches it firmly. The size field is filled for only some rows; it gives once, few, many or a size class.

j_gene | d_gene | v_gene | abundance | CDR3nt | CDR3aa
TRBJ1-5 | . | TRBV28 | . | TGTGCCAGCATCCCCAGGGGTGATCTTTATAGCAATCAGCCCCAGCATTTT | CASIPRGDLYSNQPQHF
TRBJ1-1 | TRBD1 | TRBV28 | . | TGTGCCAGCAGTTTATTCGGGAGACAGGGGAACACTGAAGCTTTCTTT | CASSLFGRQGNTEAFF
TRBJ1-2 | TRBD1 | TRBV7-9 | . | TGTGCCAGCAGCCCACCAGACAGGGAACTTGGCTACACCTTC | CASSPPDRELGYTF
TRBJ2-7 | . | TRBV11-2 | . | TGTGCCAGCAGCTTTGCAGGACAGAGTCGGTACTTC | CASSFAGQSRYF
TRBJ2-1 | . | TRBV28 | once | TGTGCCAGCAGTTTTCTCGCGGAATTTTACAATGAGCAGTTCTTC | CASSFLAEFYNEQFF
TRBJ2-7 | TRBD2 | TRBV19 | . | TGTGCCAGTAGTCGGCTAGCGGAATCCTACGAGCAGTACTTC | CASSRLAESYEQYF
TRBJ2-7 | TRBD1 | TRBV2 | once | TGTGCCAGCAGTGAAAGCCCAGGGGGCTACGAGCAGTACTTC | CASSESPGGYEQYF
TRBJ1-3 | TRBD1 | TRBV30 | . | TGTGCCTGGAGTGAAGACAGGGCTGGAAACACCATATATTTT | CAWSEDRAGNTIYF
TRBJ1-2 | . | TRBV30 | . | TGTGCCTGGACCCCCCGGGACTTAGCTAACTATGGCTACACCTTC | CAWTPRDLANYGYTF
TRBJ2-1 | . | TRBV14 | . | TGTGCCAGCAGCCGAGGTCGGCAGTCCTACAATGAGCAGTTCTTC | CASSRGRQSYNEQFF
TRBJ1-2 | TRBD1 | TRBV18 | . | TGTGCCAGCTCACCGGGGGACAGCAACTATGGCTACACCTTC | CASSPGDSNYGYTF
TRBJ2-7 | TRBD1 | TRBV29-1 | . | TGCAGCGTTGACGGGCAGGGGGTTGAGCAGTACTTC | CSVDGQGVEQYF
TRBJ1-1 | . | TRBV19 | once | TGTGCCAGTAGTATCGACCGGGACACTGAAGCTTTCTTT | CASSIDRDTEAFF
TRBJ2-3 | TRBD1 | TRBV5-6 | . | TGTGCCAGCAGCTTCGACAGGGGTTCAGATACGCAGTATTTT | CASSFDRGSDTQYF
TRBJ1-5 | TRBD1 | TRBV28 | . | TGTGCCAGCAAAAACAGGGGGCGCTTAAACCAGCCCCAGCATTTT | CASKNRGRLNQPQHF
TRBJ2-1 | TRBD2 | TRBV7-2 | . | TGTGCCAGCTTGGGAGGGCGTAGTGAGCAGTTCTTC | CASLGGRSEQFF
TRBJ1-2 | . | TRBV30 | . | TGTGCCTGGAGTTCGGACTTTTATGGCTACACCTTC | CAWSSDFYGYTF
TRBJ2-5 | . | TRBV6-1 | once | TGTGCCAGCAGTGTCAAAGAGACCCAGTACTTC | CASSVKETQYF
TRBJ1-2 | . | TRBV30 | . | TGTGCCAGCTCCCCAGATCTAAGGACTCTCTGGGGCTACACCTTC | CASSPDLRTLWGYTF
TRBJ2-5 | TRBD2 | TRBV4-3 | . | TGCGCCAGCAGCCAAGATCGGGACCCGGGAGGGTTAGGGGAGACCCAGTACTTC | CASSQDRDPGGLGETQYF
TRBJ1-5 | TRBD1 | TRBV7-2 | few | TGTGCCAGCAGCCGAGACAGGGTCAATCAGCCCCAGCATTTT | CASSRDRVNQPQHF
TRBJ2-7 | TRBD1 | TRBV4-1 | . | TGCGCCAGCAGCCACGACAGGGGGGACGAGCAGTACTTC | CASSHDRGDEQYF
TRBJ1-2 | . | TRBV7-7 | . | TGTGCTAGCAGCTTAGCAGGCGGGGATGGCTACACCTTC | CASSLAGGDGYTF
TRBJ2-7 | TRBD1 | TRBV5-6 | . | TGTGCCAGCAGCCGAGGACAGGCCTACGAGCAGTACTTC | CASSRGQAYEQYF
TRBJ2-2 | . | TRBV29-1 | . | TGCAGCGTTGAAGCCAGGGCCGGGGAGCTGTTTTTT | CSVEARAGELFF
TRBJ2-7 | . | TRBV5-4 | . | TGTGCCAGCAGCCCTTCGAGCGGGCGAGCCTACGAGCAGTACTTC | CASSPSSGRAYEQYF